These 29 T cell receptor beta chains were sequenced from one sample in a study of blood T cells in healthy people across ages. Then a second PCR, running about 7 to 11 cycles, was carried out with a sample-barcoded 5' primer and a J-beta primer mix. TCRdb redid the calling of the 5' RACE reads with MiXCR, one entry per CDR3 protein. The data show about 1.8 million distinct CDR3 sequences, around 50% seen once. Sequences were obtained from blood. These receptors were collected from a middle-aged woman in good health.

Points on this clonotype: The germline gene is not matched at one end of the junction; a read error may be the cause. The CDR3 DNA sequence: TGTGCCAGCAGCTTAGCCGGGACAGGGTCGTTCAATGAGCAGCTCTTC. Amino acid sequence: CASSLAGTGSFNEQLF. The rearrangement joins TRBV7-2 to TRBJ2-1; TRBD1 matches 9 bases. Per germline, CDR1 SGHTA and CDR2 FQGNSA. This CDR3 is built from 16 residues.

This chain joins TRBV10-3 and TRBJ1-6, with D uncertain. V lost 2 bases, J lost 8 bases, and 4 bases lay in between. The CDR3 sequence is 12 residues long. CDR1 ENHRY and CDR2 SYGVKD come from the germline V gene. The CDR3 spells CAISETDSPLHF. The CDR3 nucleotides read TGTGCCATCAGTGAGACTGATTCACCCCTCCACTTT.

The chain links TRBV12-3 or TRBV12-4 to TRBJ1-6, with D possibly being TRBD1 (6 bases). CDR3 size: 15 residues. Trimming took off 7 bases at V and 6 bases at J, with 16 bases between the two ends. DNA of the CDR3: TGTGCCAGCATCGCCGGGACACGACCTAATTCACCCCTCCACTTT. Translating it yields CASIAGTRPNSPLHF.

The chain is built from TRBV7-2 and TRBJ2-2; no clear D. V gave up 5 bases and J gave up 6 bases, with 10 bases separating them. Per germline, CDR1 SGHTA and CDR2 FQGNSA. The CDR3 has 13 amino acids. CDR3 loop: CASSGSVPGELFF. Written as DNA, the CDR3 is TGTGCCAGCAGCGGATCAGTTCCCGGGGAGCTGTTTTTT.

This clonotype was seen only once. A read error is possible here, since a much larger clone lies one base away. The chain joins TRBV4-2 to TRBJ2-7; 10 bases align to TRBD2. CDR1 and CDR2 (germline): LGHNA, YNFKEQ. The CDR3 loop spans 15 amino acids. As DNA, the CDR3 is TGTACCAGCAGCCACGGACTAGCGGTATCCTACGAGCAGTACTTC. Its translation is CTSSHGLAVSYEQYF.

A single count supports this clonotype. The chain carries TRBV9 and TRBJ1-2, with D possibly matching TRBD1 (5 bases). This CDR3 region has 16 residues. With 3 bases removed from V and 8 bases from J, the gap between germline ends came to 23 bases. Germline CDR1 is SGDLS and CDR2 is YYNGEE. The CDR3 region has the DNA TGTGCCAGCAGCGATGGGGCGGAGGGGCGCCCCCGGGGCTACACCTTC. Encoded protein: CASSDGAEGRPRGYTF.

This clonotype was observed a few times. J is TRBJ2-7 and V is TRBV20-1; 10 positions match TRBD2. J was trimmed by 1 base and V by 5 bases; bases with no gene match: 5. Germline V gene sequence: CDR1 DFQATT, CDR2 SNEGSKA (reference sequence). The CDR3 consists of 14 residues. The CDR3 sequence: CSAVKRGGSYEQYF. CDR3 DNA: TGCAGTGCTGTAAAGCGGGGGGGATCCTACGAGCAGTACTTC.

The CDR3 here is CASSAGRVDTQYF. In DNA, the CDR3 is TGTGCCAGCAGCGCCGGCAGGGTAGATACGCAGTATTTT. The chain has TRBV7-2 and TRBJ2-3, with D possibly TRBD1 on 5 matching bases. The CDR3 length is 13 residues. Per the germline V gene, CDR1 is SGHTA and CDR2 is FQGNSA. V dropped 5 bases and J dropped 5 bases, with 11 bases sitting between them.

This clonotype is a singleton in its sample. This chain joins TRBV9 and TRBJ2-3, with TRBD1 as a possible D gene (6 bases). The CDR3 has 15 residues. Deletions cut 3 bases from V and 0 bases from J, with 11 bases between. Looked up from germline, CDR1 is SGDLS and CDR2 is YYNGEE. Written as DNA, the CDR3 is TGTGCCAGCAGCGCCTTACAGGGTAGCACAGATACGCAGTATTTT. Protein sequence: CASSALQGSTDTQYF. The whole variable domain, filled in from reference TRBV9 and TRBJ2-3, reads DSGVTQTPKHLITATGQRVTLRCSPRSGDLSVYWYQQSLDQGLQFLIQYYNGEERAKGNILERFSAQQFPDLHSELNLSSLELGDSALYFCASSALQGSTDTQYFGPGTRLTVL.

Here the CDR3 reads CATSTDRGRKIDTQYF. The CDR3 DNA is TGTGCCACCAGCACAGACAGGGGGCGTAAGATAGATACGCAGTATTTT. This chain connects TRBV15 to TRBJ2-3; TRBD1 agrees at 10 bases. Per the germline V gene, CDR1 is LNHNV and CDR2 is YYDKDF (reference sequence). The junction had 9 bases not matched to a gene; V was cut back by 4 bases and J by 5 bases. This CDR3 contains 16 residues.

CDR3 loop: CATPNLTVQETQYF. CDR3 nucleotide sequence: TGTGCCACGCCGAATCTGACAGTCCAAGAGACCCAGTACTTC. The chain combines TRBV24-1 with TRBJ2-5; possibly TRBD1 for D (5 bases). The germline V and J ends were trimmed by 10 bases and 1 base, with 15 bases remaining between them. The CDR3 length is 14 residues. Germline-derived CDR1 and CDR2 are KGHDR and SFDVKD.

The table lists this clonotype with a few counts. CDR3 bases: TGCAGTGCGAGACTAGCGGGGGTCTTCGAGCAGTACTTC. This encodes CSARLAGVFEQYF. The V call is TRBV20-1, the J call TRBJ2-7; TRBD2 aligns across 12 bases. The CDR3 length is 13 residues. Germline V CDR1 and CDR2: DFQATT, SNEGSKA (reference sequence). Unmatched junction bases numbered 6, after V lost 6 bases and J lost 6 bases.

This clonotype was counted only a few times. The chain joins TRBV6-1 to TRBJ2-6, with no clear D. Trimming removed 2 bases at V and 0 bases at J, with 5 bases between. Germline V gene lookup returns CDR1 MNHNS and CDR2 SASEGT. The CDR3 covers 15 residues. This CDR3 reads CASSEMSSGANVLTF. For the CDR3, the DNA is TGTGCCAGCAGTGAAATGAGCTCTGGGGCCAACGTCCTGACTTTC.

This clonotype was seen a handful of times. The genes are TRBV20-1 and TRBJ2-7; 12 nucleotides align to TRBD1. The CDR3 loop spans 16 amino acids. Germline trimming cut 4 bases from V and 2 bases from J; bases unmatched to any gene: 9. Germline V gene data show CDR1 as DFQATT and CDR2 as SNEGSKA (reference sequence). For the CDR3, the DNA is TGCAGTGCTAATCCCGGGACAGGGGGCACCACCTACGAGCAGTACTTC. Translation gives CSANPGTGGTTYEQYF.

This clonotype was seen once. The chain employs TRBV9 and TRBJ1-4; D unclear. V lost 0 bases and J lost 5, with 20 bases in between. The CDR3 consists of 18 residues. From germline, CDR1 is SGDLS and CDR2 YYNGEE. This CDR3 reads CASSVATENPSGNEKLFF. As DNA, the CDR3 is TGTGCCAGCAGCGTAGCTACAGAAAACCCCTCCGGAAATGAAAAACTGTTTTTT. The full variable domain, its missing parts supplied by reference TRBV9 and TRBJ1-4, is DSGVTQTPKHLITATGQRVTLRCSPRSGDLSVYWYQQSLDQGLQFLIQYYNGEERAKGNILERFSAQQFPDLHSELNLSSLELGDSALYFCASSVATENPSGNEKLFFGSGTQLSVL.

The chain couples TRBV20-1 to TRBJ2-1; 7 bases map to TRBD2. After removal of 0 bases from V and 1 base from J, the junction contained 6 bases not matched to a gene. Germline loops: CDR1 DFQATT, CDR2 SNEGSKA (reference sequence). The CDR3 is made up of 16 amino acids. The CDR3 sequence is CSARDSSGISYNEQFF. The CDR3, as DNA: TGCAGTGCTAGAGATTCTAGCGGAATTTCCTACAATGAGCAGTTCTTC.

The gene calls are TRBV5-5 and TRBJ2-5; tentatively, D is TRBD1 (6 bases). Germline V gene sequence: CDR1 SGHKS, CDR2 YYEKEE (reference sequence). V lost 4 bases, J lost 3 bases, and 19 bases lay in between. This CDR3 spans 16 amino acids. CDR3: CASSTEWGTPKETQYF. The DNA for the CDR3 is TGTGCCAGCAGCACGGAGTGGGGGACACCCAAAGAGACCCAGTACTTC.

Points on this clonotype: One end of the junction varies from germline; a read error may be responsible. The chain uses TRBV5-1 and TRBJ2-5; D possibly matches TRBD1 or TRBD2 (5 bases each). The CDR3 length is 14 residues. Looked up from germline, CDR1 is SGHRS and CDR2 is YFSETQ. The DNA for the CDR3 is TGCGCCAGCCGCTTCGGGACGGCCCAAGAGACCCAGTACTTC. It specifies CASRFGTAQETQYF.

The CDR3 protein is CASSFSPGGVYNEQFF. The CDR3 bases are TGTGCCAGCAGCTTTTCTCCTGGCGGGGTGTACAATGAGCAGTTCTTC. The chain couples TRBV5-6 to TRBJ2-1; a weak D match, TRBD2 (6 bases). Trimming stripped 2 bases from V and 4 bases from J, with 16 bases between. There are 16 residues in the CDR3. Germline V CDR1 and CDR2: SGHDT, YYEEEE.

The chain links TRBV5-8 to TRBJ2-3, with D perhaps given as TRBD1 or TRBD2 (5 bases each). This CDR3 contains 18 residues. Looked up from germline, CDR1 is SGHTS and CDR2 is YDEGEE. Trimming took 1 base from V and 0 from J, leaving 18 bases between them. The CDR3: CASSLYFFGGESTDTQYF. In DNA form, the CDR3 reads TGTGCCAGCAGCTTGTACTTTTTTGGGGGTGAGAGCACAGATACGCAGTATTTT.

The rearrangement joins TRBV3-1 to TRBJ2-3; TRBD2 is a possible D gene (6 bases). The V and J ends lost 2 bases and 0 bases respectively, with 15 bases between them. Germline loops: CDR1 LGHDT, CDR2 YNNKEL (reference sequence). The length of the CDR3 is 17 residues. This chain's CDR3 is CASSQPSLATSTDTQYF. As DNA, the CDR3 is TGTGCCAGCAGCCAACCAAGCCTAGCGACTAGCACAGATACGCAGTATTTT.

This clonotype has more than one count but fewer than ten. The chain recombines TRBV20-1 with TRBJ1-2, with 7 bases lining up with TRBD1. The V segment lost 7 bases and the J segment 4 bases; nucleotides outside the gene matches: 9. CDR1 is DFQATT and CDR2 is SNEGSKA in the germline V gene (reference sequence). The CDR3 spans 13 residues. The DNA for the CDR3 is TGCAGTGTCAAAGGACAGGCCTTCTATGGCTACACCTTC. Translation gives CSVKGQAFYGYTF.

This clonotype turned up a few times. The DNA for the CDR3 is TGTGCCAGCAGCGGTCAGGACATCCGCAATCAGCCCCAGCATTTT. Translated, it gives CASSGQDIRNQPQHF. The chain has TRBV5-5 and TRBJ1-5, with D perhaps matching TRBD1 (5 bases). The germline V gene encodes CDR1 SGHKS and CDR2 YYEKEE (reference sequence). Trimming stripped 4 bases from V and 2 bases from J, with 13 bases between. The CDR3 covers 15 residues.

The gene calls are TRBV18 and TRBJ2-5; D is perhaps TRBD1 (6 bases). The CDR3 is made up of 15 amino acids. The germline V and J ends were trimmed by 1 base and 2 bases, with 11 bases remaining between them. Germline assignment: CDR1 KGHSH and CDR2 LQKENI. The CDR3 DNA reads as TGTGCCAGCTCACCACGGCAGGGGCAACAAGAGACCCAGTACTTC. It encodes CASSPRQGQQETQYF.

This clonotype has just a few counts. The chain recombines TRBV5-1 with TRBJ2-6, with no clear D. Germline V gene data show CDR1 as SGHRS and CDR2 as YFSETQ. Trimming pared 0 bases from V and 0 bases from J, leaving 19 bases between. CDR3 length: 20 residues. In nucleotides, the CDR3 is TGCGCCAGCAGCTTGGCCCGTCGCGAGGTACTTCGCTCTGGGGCCAACGTCCTGACTTTC. Protein sequence: CASSLARREVLRSGANVLTF.

V gene TRBV4-2 combines with J gene TRBJ2-1, with 14 bases matching TRBD2. The germline V gene encodes CDR1 LGHNA and CDR2 YNFKEQ. This CDR3 is 16 amino acids long. V was clipped by 5 bases and J by 8 bases; unmatched bases: 8. The CDR3 here is CASSSRLAGGQDEQFF. CDR3 in DNA: TGTGCCAGCAGCTCTCGACTAGCGGGGGGGCAAGATGAGCAGTTCTTC.

This rearrangement joins TRBV6-1 to TRBJ1-2, with D tentatively TRBD1 (6 bases). Germline V CDR1 and CDR2: MNHNS, SASEGT. The germline V and J ends were trimmed by 6 bases and 1 base, with 27 bases remaining between them. The CDR3 is 19 residues long. The CDR3 loop reads CASSSINLRGGSGNYGYTF. Written as DNA, the CDR3 is TGTGCCAGCAGCAGTATAAACCTGCGCGGGGGCTCCGGTAACTATGGCTACACCTTC.

The chain carries TRBV5-1 and TRBJ1-2; D is perhaps TRBD1 (6 bases). The germline V and J ends were trimmed by 1 base and 8 bases, with 12 bases remaining between them. The CDR3 consists of 13 residues. Per the germline V gene, CDR1 is SGHRS and CDR2 is YFSETQ. In DNA form, the CDR3 reads TGCGCCAGCAGCTTGACTCCAGGGGTGGGCTACACCTTC. Translation: CASSLTPGVGYTF.

This clonotype occurred once. Here the CDR3 DNA reads TGTGCCAGCAGTTACTCGATTAGCGGGGGGGCCTTCTCCTACAATGAGCAGTTCTTC. Its protein product is CASSYSISGGAFSYNEQFF. The rearrangement joins TRBV6-5 to TRBJ2-1, with TRBD2 identical over 11 bases. Germline trimming cut 0 bases from V and 0 bases from J; bases unmatched to any gene: 7. Germline V CDR1 and CDR2: MNHEY, SVGAGI. CDR3 length equals 19 residues.